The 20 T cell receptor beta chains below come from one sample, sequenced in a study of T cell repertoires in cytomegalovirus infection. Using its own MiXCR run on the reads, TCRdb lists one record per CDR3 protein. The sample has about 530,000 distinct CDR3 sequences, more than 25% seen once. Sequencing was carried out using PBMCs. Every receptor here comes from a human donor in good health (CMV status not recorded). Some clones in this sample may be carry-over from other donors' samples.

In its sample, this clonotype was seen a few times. The CDR3 protein is CASRRGGEQFF. Written as DNA, the CDR3 is TGTGCCAGCAGGCGAGGAGGTGAGCAGTTCTTC. V gene TRBV5-5 combines with J gene TRBJ2-1, with a tentative D call TRBD2 (5 bases). Trimming cost V 5 bases and J 9 bases, with 9 bases left between them. This CDR3 is built from 11 residues. The germline V gene encodes CDR1 SGHKS and CDR2 YYEKEE (reference sequence).

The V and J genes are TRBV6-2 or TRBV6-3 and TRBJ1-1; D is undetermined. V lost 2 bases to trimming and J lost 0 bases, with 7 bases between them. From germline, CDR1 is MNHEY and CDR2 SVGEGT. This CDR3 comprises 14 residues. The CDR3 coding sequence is TGTGCCAGCAGTTACCCCAGGCTGAACACTGAAGCTTTCTTT. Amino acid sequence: CASSYPRLNTEAFF.

In DNA, the CDR3 is TGTGCCAGCAGCGTAGCCTGGGATGACAATGAGCAGTTCTTC. Protein sequence: CASSVAWDDNEQFF. This rearrangement joins TRBV9 to TRBJ2-1; D call uncertain. This CDR3 has 14 residues. The germline V gene has CDR1 SGDLS and CDR2 YYNGEE. With 0 bases removed from V and 5 bases from J, the gap between germline ends came to 9 bases.

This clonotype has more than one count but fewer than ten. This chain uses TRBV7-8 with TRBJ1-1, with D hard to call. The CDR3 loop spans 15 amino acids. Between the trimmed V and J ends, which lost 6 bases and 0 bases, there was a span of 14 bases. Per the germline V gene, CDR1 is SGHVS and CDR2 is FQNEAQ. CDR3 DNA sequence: TGTGCCAGCAGGCCTTTTGGACGGATGAACACTGAAGCTTTCTTT. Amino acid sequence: CASRPFGRMNTEAFF.

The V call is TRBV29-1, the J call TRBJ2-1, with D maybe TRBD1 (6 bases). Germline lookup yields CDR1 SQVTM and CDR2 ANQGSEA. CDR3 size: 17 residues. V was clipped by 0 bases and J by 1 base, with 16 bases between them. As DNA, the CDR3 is TGCAGCGTTGAAGATCGGTTTGGCAGGGGTTCCTACAATGAGCAGTTCTTC. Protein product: CSVEDRFGRGSYNEQFF.

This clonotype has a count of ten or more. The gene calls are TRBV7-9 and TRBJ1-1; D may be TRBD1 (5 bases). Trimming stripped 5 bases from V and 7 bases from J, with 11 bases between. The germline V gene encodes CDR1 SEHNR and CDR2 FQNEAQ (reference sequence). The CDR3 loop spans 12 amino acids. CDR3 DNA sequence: TGTGCCAGCAGCCTCCCCGGGGGTGAAGCTTTCTTT. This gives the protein CASSLPGGEAFF.

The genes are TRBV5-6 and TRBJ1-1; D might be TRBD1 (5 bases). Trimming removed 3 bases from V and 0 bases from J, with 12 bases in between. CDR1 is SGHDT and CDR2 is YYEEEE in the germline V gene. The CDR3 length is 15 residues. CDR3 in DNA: TGTGCCAGCAGCTCCGGGACCGACATGAACACTGAAGCTTTCTTT. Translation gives CASSSGTDMNTEAFF.

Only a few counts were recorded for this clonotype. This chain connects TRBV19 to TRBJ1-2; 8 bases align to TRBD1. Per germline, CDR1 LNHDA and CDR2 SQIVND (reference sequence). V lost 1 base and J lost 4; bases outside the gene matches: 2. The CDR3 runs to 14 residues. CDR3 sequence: CASSIAGGSYGYTF. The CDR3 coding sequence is TGTGCCAGTAGTATAGCAGGGGGCAGCTATGGCTACACCTTC.

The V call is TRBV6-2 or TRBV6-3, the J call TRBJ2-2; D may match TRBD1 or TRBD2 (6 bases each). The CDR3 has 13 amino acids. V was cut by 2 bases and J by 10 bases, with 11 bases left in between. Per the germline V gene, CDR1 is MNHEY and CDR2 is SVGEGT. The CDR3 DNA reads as TGTGCCAGCAGTTACCTGGCGGGACAGGAGCTGTTTTTT. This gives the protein CASSYLAGQELFF.

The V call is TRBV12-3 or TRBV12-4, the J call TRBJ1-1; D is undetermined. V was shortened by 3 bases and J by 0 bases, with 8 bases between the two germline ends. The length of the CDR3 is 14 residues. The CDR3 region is CASSFWSMNTEAFF. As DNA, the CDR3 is TGTGCCAGCAGTTTTTGGTCCATGAACACTGAAGCTTTCTTT.

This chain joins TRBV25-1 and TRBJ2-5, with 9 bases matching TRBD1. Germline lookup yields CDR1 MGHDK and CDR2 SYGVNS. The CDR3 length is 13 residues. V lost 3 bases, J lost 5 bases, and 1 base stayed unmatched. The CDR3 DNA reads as TGTGCCAGCAGTGATACAGGGGGCGAGACCCAGTACTTC. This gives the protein CASSDTGGETQYF.

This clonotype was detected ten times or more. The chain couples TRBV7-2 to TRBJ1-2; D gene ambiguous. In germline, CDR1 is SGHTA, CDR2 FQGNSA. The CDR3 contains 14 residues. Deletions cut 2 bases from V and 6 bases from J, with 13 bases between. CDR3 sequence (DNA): TGTGCCAGCAGCTTAAGACGGGGTGGAGATGGCTACACCTTC. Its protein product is CASSLRRGGDGYTF.

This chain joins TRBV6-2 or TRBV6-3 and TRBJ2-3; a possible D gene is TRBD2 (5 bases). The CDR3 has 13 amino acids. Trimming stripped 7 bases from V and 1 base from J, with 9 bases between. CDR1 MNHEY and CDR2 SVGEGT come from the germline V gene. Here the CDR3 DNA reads TGTGCCAGCAAGGGTAGCGGCACAGATACGCAGTATTTT. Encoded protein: CASKGSGTDTQYF.

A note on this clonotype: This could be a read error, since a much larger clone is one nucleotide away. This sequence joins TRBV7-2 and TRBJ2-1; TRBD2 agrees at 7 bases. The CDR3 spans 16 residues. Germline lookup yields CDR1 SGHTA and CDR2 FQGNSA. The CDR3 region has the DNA TGTGCCAGCAACTTAAACGGCGGGAGTACCACGTGGGAGCAGTTCTTC. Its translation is CASNLNGGSTTWEQFF.

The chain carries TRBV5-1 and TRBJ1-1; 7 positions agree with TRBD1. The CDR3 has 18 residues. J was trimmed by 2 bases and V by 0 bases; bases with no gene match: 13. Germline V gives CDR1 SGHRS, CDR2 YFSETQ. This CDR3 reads CASSLARGAAAPNTEAFF. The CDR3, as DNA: TGCGCCAGCAGCTTGGCCAGGGGGGCGGCGGCCCCAAACACTGAAGCTTTCTTT.

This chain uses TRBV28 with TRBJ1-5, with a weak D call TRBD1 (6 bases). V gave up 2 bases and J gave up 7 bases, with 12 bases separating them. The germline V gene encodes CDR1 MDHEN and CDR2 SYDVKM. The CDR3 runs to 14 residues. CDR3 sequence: CASSLEQGSQPQHF. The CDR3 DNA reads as TGTGCCAGCAGTTTAGAACAGGGATCACAGCCCCAGCATTTT. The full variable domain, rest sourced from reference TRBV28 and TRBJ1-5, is DVKVTQSSRYLVKRTGEKVFLECVQDMDHENMFWYRQDPGLGLRLIYFSYDVKMKEKGDIPEGYSVSREKKERFSLILESASTNQTSMYLCASSLEQGSQPQHFGDGTRLSIL.

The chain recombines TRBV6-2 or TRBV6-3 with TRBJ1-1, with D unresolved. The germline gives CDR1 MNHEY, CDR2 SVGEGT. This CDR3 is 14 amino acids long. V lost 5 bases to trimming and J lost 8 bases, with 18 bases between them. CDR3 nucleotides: TGTGCCAGCAGTCCCCTCAGCGGATATGGAGAAGCTTTCTTT. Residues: CASSPLSGYGEAFF.

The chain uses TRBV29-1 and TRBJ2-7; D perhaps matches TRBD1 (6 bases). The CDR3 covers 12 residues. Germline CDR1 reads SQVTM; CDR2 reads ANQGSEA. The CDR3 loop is CSAGVSSYEQYF. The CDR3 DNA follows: TGCAGTGCAGGGGTAAGCTCCTACGAGCAGTACTTC.

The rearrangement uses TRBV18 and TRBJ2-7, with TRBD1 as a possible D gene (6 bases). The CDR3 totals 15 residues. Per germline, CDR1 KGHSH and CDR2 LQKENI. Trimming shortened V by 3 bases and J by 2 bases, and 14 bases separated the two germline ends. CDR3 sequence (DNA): TGTGCCAGCTCACCGTCTGGCAGGGGAGCCTACGAGCAGTACGTC. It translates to CASSPSGRGAYEQYV.

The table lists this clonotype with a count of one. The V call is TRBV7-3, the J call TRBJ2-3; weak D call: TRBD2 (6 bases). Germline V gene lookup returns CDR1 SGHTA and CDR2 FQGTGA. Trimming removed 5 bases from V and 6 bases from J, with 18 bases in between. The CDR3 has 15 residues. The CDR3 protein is CASSRSGGGPDTQYF. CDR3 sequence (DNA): TGTGCCAGCAGCCGTTCCGGGGGAGGCCCCGATACGCAGTATTTT. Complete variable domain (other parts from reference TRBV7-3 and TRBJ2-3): GAGVSQTPSNKVTEKGKYVELRCDPISGHTALYWYRQSLGQGPEFLIYFQGTGAADDSGLPNDRFFAVRPEGSVSTLKIQRTERGDSAVYLCASSRSGGGPDTQYFGPGTRLTVL.